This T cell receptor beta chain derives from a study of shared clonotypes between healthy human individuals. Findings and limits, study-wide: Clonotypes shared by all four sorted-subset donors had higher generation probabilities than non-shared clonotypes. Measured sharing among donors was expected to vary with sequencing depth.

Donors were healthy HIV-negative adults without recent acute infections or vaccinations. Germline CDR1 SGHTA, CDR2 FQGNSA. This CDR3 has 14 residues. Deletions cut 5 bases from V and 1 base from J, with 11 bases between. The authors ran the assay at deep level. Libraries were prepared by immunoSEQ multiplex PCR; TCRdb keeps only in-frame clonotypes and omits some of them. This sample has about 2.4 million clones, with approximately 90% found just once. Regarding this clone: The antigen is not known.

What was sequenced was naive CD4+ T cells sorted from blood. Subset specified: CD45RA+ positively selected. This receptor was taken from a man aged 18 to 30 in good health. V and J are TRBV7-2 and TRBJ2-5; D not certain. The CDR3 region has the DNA TGTGCCAGCAGCCCGACCGCGGCCCAAGAGACCCAGTACTTC. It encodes CASSPTAAQETQYF.